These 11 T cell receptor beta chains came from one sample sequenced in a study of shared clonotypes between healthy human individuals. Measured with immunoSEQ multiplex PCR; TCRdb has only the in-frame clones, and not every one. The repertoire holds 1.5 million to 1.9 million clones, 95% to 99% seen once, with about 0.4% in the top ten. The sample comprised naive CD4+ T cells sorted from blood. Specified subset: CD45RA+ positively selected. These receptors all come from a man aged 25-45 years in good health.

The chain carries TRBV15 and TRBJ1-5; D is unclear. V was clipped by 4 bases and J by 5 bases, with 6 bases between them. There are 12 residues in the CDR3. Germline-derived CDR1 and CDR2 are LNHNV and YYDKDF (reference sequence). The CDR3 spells CATSKWDQPQHF. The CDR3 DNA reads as TGTGCCACCAGCAAATGGGATCAGCCCCAGCATTTT.

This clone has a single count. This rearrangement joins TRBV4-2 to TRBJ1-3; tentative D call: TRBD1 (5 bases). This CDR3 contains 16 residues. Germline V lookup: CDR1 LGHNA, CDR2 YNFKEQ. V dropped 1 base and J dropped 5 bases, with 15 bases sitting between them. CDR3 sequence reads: CASSQVAARQRNTIYF. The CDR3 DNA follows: TGTGCCAGCAGCCAAGTCGCGGCCAGACAGCGAAACACCATATATTTT.

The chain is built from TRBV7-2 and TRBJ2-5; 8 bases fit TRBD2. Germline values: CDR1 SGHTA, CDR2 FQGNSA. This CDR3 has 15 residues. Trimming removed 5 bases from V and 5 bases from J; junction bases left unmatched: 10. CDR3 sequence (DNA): TGTGCCAGCAGCAAAACCAGCGGGAGTGGGGAGACCCAGTACTTC. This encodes CASSKTSGSGETQYF.

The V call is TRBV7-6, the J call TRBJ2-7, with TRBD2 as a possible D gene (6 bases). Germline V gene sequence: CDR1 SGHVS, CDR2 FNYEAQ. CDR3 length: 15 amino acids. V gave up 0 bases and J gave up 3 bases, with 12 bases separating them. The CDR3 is CASSLAPGAGYEQYF. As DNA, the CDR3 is TGTGCCAGCAGCTTAGCTCCGGGAGCGGGCTACGAGCAGTACTTC.

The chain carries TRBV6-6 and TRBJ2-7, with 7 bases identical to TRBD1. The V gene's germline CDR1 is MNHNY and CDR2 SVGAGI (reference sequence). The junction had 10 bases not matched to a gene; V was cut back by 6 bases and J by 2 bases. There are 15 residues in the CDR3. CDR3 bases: TGTGCCAGCAGCCCAGTGAGACAGGGCCCCTACGAGCAGTACTTC. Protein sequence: CASSPVRQGPYEQYF.

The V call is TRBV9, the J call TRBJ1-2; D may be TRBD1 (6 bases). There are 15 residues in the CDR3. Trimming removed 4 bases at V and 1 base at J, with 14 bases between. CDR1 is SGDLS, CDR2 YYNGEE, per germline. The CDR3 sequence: CASSTGGLRNYGYTF. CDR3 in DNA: TGTGCCAGCAGCACGGGGGGCCTACGTAACTATGGCTACACCTTC.

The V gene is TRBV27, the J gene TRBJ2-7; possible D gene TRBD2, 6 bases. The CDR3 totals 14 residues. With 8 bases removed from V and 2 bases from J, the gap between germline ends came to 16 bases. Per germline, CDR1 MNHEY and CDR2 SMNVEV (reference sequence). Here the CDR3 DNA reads TGTGCCAGCCGCGGGGCAGGGCCGACCTACGAGCAGTACTTC. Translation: CASRGAGPTYEQYF.

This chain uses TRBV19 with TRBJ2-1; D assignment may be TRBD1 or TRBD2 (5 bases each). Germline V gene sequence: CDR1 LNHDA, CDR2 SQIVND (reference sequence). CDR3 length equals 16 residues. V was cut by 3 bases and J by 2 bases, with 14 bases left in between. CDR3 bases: TGTGCCAGTAGTATTTCGGGACGTCTGACCTACAATGAGCAGTTCTTC. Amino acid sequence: CASSISGRLTYNEQFF.

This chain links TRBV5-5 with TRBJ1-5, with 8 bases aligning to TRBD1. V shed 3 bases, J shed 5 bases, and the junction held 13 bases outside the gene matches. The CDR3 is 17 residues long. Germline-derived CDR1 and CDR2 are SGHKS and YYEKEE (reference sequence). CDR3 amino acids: CASSSFPGQEIYQPQHF. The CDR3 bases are TGTGCCAGCAGCTCCTTTCCGGGACAGGAGATATATCAGCCCCAGCATTTT. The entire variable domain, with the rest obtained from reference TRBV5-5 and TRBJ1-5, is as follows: DAGVTQSPTHLIKTRGQQVTLRCSPISGHKSVSWYQQVLGQGPQFIFQYYEKEERGRGNFPDRFSARQFPNYSSELNVNALLLGDSALYLCASSSFPGQEIYQPQHFGDGTRLSIL.

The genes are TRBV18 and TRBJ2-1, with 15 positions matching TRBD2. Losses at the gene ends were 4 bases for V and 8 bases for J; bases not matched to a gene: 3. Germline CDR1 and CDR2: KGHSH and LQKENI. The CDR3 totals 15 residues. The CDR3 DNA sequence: TGTGCCAGCTCACTGGGACTAGCGGGAGGCGATGAGCAGTTCTTC. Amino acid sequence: CASSLGLAGGDEQFF.

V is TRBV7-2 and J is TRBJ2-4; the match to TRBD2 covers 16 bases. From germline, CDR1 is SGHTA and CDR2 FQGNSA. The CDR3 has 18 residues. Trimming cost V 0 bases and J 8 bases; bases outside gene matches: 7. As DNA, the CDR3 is TGTGCCAGCAGCTTAGCGGCGGGACTAGCGGGAGGGATAGACATTCAGTACTTC. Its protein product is CASSLAAGLAGGIDIQYF.